A few counts support the clone carrying this T cell receptor beta chain. Antigen specificity is unknown. The sample originates from a study of blood T cells in healthy people across ages. Next came a second PCR, run for about 6 to 12 cycles, which used a sample-barcoded 5' primer along with a J-beta primer mix. TCRdb recomputed calls from the 5' RACE reads with MiXCR, one row per CDR3 protein. Here the sample spans over a million distinct CDR3 sequences, around 39% being singletons. Trimming removed 5 bases from V and 4 bases from J; junction bases left unmatched: 8. This CDR3 has 14 amino acids. CDR1 and CDR2 (germline): SGHKS, YYEKEE (reference sequence). Per-sample PBMC isolation yielded at least 6.5 million cells. Findings and limits, study-wide: Diversity of TCR beta per million T cells declined in a roughly linear way with age. Unsorted PBMCs blocked a conclusive comparison of naive and antigen-experienced cells. Naive CD4+ cells and diversity were both higher in long-lived donors than in aged donors.

Material for sequencing was blood. The source is a woman younger than 35 in good health. This chain connects TRBV5-5 to TRBJ1-2; TRBD1 matches 7 bases. DNA of the CDR3: TGTGCCAGCAGTTTCCTGGACAGGACCTATGGCTACACCTTC. Translation gives CASSFLDRTYGYTF.